The present T cell receptor beta chain was sequenced within a study of shared clonotypes between healthy human individuals. Study donors comprised healthy, HIV-negative adults devoid of recent acute infection or vaccination. This clone was observed a single time. Several immunoSEQ 96-well plates shared each subset's DNA, each plate a replicate. Clones were sequenced by immunoSEQ multiplex PCR, and TCRdb holds only the in-frame ones, with some missing. This repertoire shows some 2,400,000 clones, approximately 94% found once; its top ten account for roughly 0.13%. The sample consisted of naive CD4+ T cells sorted from blood. Described subset: CD45RA+ positively selected. The TCR comes from a man between 18 and 35 years old in good health.

DNA of the CDR3: TGTGCCAGCAGCCAGACAGAAACCTACGAGCAGTACTTC. This encodes CASSQTETYEQYF. The chain joins TRBV7-6 to TRBJ2-7, with TRBD1 as a possible D gene (5 bases). V lost 5 bases, J lost 2 bases, and 10 bases lay in between. CDR1 SGHVS and CDR2 FNYEAQ come from the germline V gene. The CDR3 consists of 13 residues.